This TCR beta chain came from a study of blood T cell repertoires in COVID-19. Original data processing: How many nucleated cells were present was estimated from reference gene primer amplification. Clones were sequenced by immunoSEQ multiplex PCR, and TCRdb holds only the in-frame ones, with some missing. For V, J and clone size, that table is used; D and trimming come from the DNA. This repertoire shows approximately 260,000 clones, roughly 89% found once; its top ten account for roughly 2%. J was trimmed by 9 bases and V by 6 bases; bases with no gene match: 14. CDR1 is MGHRA, CDR2 YSYEKL, per germline. This CDR3 is 17 amino acids long.

The source is a woman aged 55-69 years with COVID-19, enrolled during active disease. Sequenced input: peripheral blood. The gene calls are TRBV4-1 and TRBJ1-6; 10 bases align to TRBD1. The CDR3 loop is CASSRLWSGTGVSPLHF. The CDR3 DNA reads as TGCGCCAGCAGTCGACTTTGGTCCGGGACAGGGGTTTCACCCCTCCACTTT.